The source of this T cell receptor beta chain is a study of T cells in localized non-small cell lung cancer. Study-wide points: Of the top 100 tumor clones, median roughly 55 were in adjacent lung, about 26 among its top 100. Uninvolved adjacent lung showed the highest T cell clonality, exceeding tumor. Blood T cell density predicted longer survival; adjacent-lung clonality, shorter.

This clone was found once. Its specificity is unknown. Some clones are missing from TCRdb's copy, which holds only in-frame ones; the method was immunoSEQ multiplex PCR. Among around 41,000 clones listed, 70% to 90% were seen once. The starting material was peripheral blood, obtained before any cancer treatment. The sequence was obtained from a woman aged 18-50 years with stage III lung adenocarcinoma.

The CDR3 DNA is TGTGCCAGTAGTATAGGTCAGGGGGTCCGGAGTGAAGCTTTCTTT. Protein product: CASSIGQGVRSEAFF. This chain connects TRBV19 to TRBJ1-1; 7 bases are shared with TRBD1. CDR3 length equals 15 residues. With 1 base clipped from V and 7 bases from J, the junction kept 9 bases outside the gene matches. Per the germline V gene, CDR1 is LNHDA and CDR2 is SQIVND (reference sequence).